This T cell receptor beta chain was identified in a study of STAT3 mutations in large granular lymphocyte leukemia (dated by TCRdb to between 2018 and 2021). With respect to the entire study: About half of the T-LGLL patients who underwent longitudinal sequencing carried canonical activating STAT3 mutations. More than half of T-LGLL patients received one or more immunosuppressive therapy regimens, with hematologic response in around 40% of those treated. To reconstruct clonal hierarchy and dynamics, serial deep sequencing of TCRbeta CDR3 and STAT3 was performed in patients with T-cell large granular lymphocyte leukemia. From an initial cohort of 200 to 250 LGL patients, 20 or so representative T-LGLL cases were picked for longitudinal TCRbeta and STAT3 sequencing. A couple of patients with natural killer LGL leukemia were also sequenced longitudinally as controls within the study. For each patient, sequencing was performed at an average of approximately 4 time points, with a range of 2 to 8 samplings. Here is what the overall study found, with its caveats: The linking of therapy response to changes in TCR clonal burden was complicated by variable intervals between samplings and differing treatment regimens. Every T-LGLL patient showed at least one immunodominant TCRbeta clonotype, and about half showed multiple immunodominant subclonotypes. In 6 of 18 patients, TCR clonotype switching occurred after therapy, and every newly emerging clone was STAT3 wild type. Because codominant clonotypes persisted in some patients, a small but highly pathogenic clone may have been missed. Because no samples were available when a clone first appeared, clonal expansion had to be inferred from samplings taken at other points. Several patients had a dominant TCR clone burden greater than the STAT3 mutant burden, which suggests that the STAT3 mutation arose secondarily within a clone that had already expanded.

The same DNA, extracted from blood mononuclear cells, served for both TCR sequencing and STAT3 sequencing. About this clone itself: It has no known antigen specificity. A junction end diverges from the germline sequence, so it may reflect a read error.

TCRbeta libraries were sequenced on an Illumina MiSeq, averaging about 38,000 productive templates per sample. The immunoSEQ assay, which uses multiplex PCR amplification, was used to generate TCRbeta CDR3 libraries. As for the authors' bioinformatics: Repertoire diversity was calculated as previously defined, with values near 0 taken to indicate extremely monoclonal samples. TCRdb took this table from immuneACCESS and kept in-frame rearrangements with V and J called. Such tables lack part of the clones; where checked against another copy, unresolved V genes explain under half of the gap, and the rest is unexplained. V and J calls and clone size are those listed in that table; D and trimming were worked out from the DNA. The sample table contains about 10,000 clones; only one count was recorded for nearly 90% of them. The ten largest make up about 27% of the sample. For CDR1 and CDR2, the germline V gene lists SGHTA and FQGTGA. CDR3 length: 14 amino acids, cysteine to phenylalanine. Of all the DNA, just the CDR3 is kept, 42 bases in frame from base 1.

The rearranged segments are TRBV7-3 and TRBJ2-7; matching of 5 bases hints at TRBD1 as the D gene. The clonotype was recovered from a man in his 60s with T-cell large granular lymphocyte leukemia. Some clones in this sample may be carry-over from other donors' samples. The age is the age at diagnosis. The sequencing input was peripheral blood mononuclear cells. The encoded CDR3 is CASSLIARAPRTNF. Read as DNA, the sequence is TGTGCCAGCAGCTTAATTGCCAGGGCGCCACGGACAAACTTC.